This TCR beta chain was identified during a study of CD8+ T cells in alopecia areata. Noted treatment: oral pan-JAK inhibitor, 5-10 mg twice daily. Germline V lookup: CDR1 SGHDT, CDR2 YYEEEE. This CDR3 has 14 residues. Unmatched junction bases numbered 5, after V lost 3 bases and J lost 6 bases. The sequencing template was cDNA reverse transcribed from extracted RNA. Using immunoSEQ multiplex PCR, the repertoire was profiled, and TCRdb retains in-frame clones only, with some absent. The sample records some 150,000 clones, roughly 52% being singletons. The rearrangement joins TRBV5-6 to TRBJ2-1; 8 bases fit TRBD1. The sample was CD8+ T cells sorted from blood, taken at week 4, from a patient treated with tofacitinib. This sequence was found in a human donor with alopecia areata. The CDR3 reads CASSSRQGPNEQFF. The CDR3 nucleotides are TGTGCCAGCAGCTCTCGACAGGGGCCCAATGAGCAGTTCTTC.